This T cell receptor (beta chain) was sequenced in a study of patients and donors after allogeneic stem cell transplantation. The length of the CDR3 is 14 residues. The V segment lost 7 bases and the J segment 4 bases; nucleotides outside the gene matches: 6. CDR1 and CDR2 (germline): MNHNS, SASEGT. TCRdb reprocessed the RT-PCR reads via MiXCR and lists one record per CDR3 protein. The data show 900,000 to 1,000,000 distinct CDR3 sequences, roughly 18% seen once. The chain combines TRBV6-1 with TRBJ2-1; TRBD2 agrees at 8 bases. Source material: blood, either unsorted or a sorted T cell fraction (not recorded which). The sequence came from a human donor who was either an allogeneic HSCT recipient or a stem cell or donor lymphocyte infusion donor (not recorded which). It is not recorded whose cells these are; they may come from a transplant donor. The CDR3 DNA follows: TGTGCCAGCATCGGGGGGGGGTGGTACAATGAGCAGTTCTTC. This codes for CASIGGGWYNEQFF.